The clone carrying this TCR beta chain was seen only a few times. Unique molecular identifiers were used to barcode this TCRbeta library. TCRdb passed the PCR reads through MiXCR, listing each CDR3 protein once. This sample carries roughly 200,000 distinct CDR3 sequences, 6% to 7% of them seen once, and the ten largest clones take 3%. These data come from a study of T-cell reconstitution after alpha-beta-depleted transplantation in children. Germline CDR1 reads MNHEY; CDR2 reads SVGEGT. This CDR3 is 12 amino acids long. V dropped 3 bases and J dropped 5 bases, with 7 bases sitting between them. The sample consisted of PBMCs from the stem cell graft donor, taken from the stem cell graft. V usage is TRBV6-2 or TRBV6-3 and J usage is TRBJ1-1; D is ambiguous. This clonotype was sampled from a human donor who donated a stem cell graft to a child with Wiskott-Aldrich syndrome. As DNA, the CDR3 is TGTGCCAGCAGTTATGCCTGGACTGAAGCTTTCTTT. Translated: CASSYAWTEAFF.